A selection of T cell receptor beta chains follows, all from one sample in a study of T cell responses to AZD1222 COVID-19 vaccine. TCRdb's copy holds only in-frame clones and misses some; the assay was immunoSEQ multiplex PCR. The table shows around 140,000 clones, with 85% occurring only once. Source: peripheral blood, taken 28 days after the second dose of the MenACWY control vaccine. The receptors stem from an adult who received the MenACWY meningococcal vaccine as a control. Both conserved end residues are part of each CDR3.

CDR3: CASSLPLRGRLSYEQYF
J: TRBJ2-7
V: TRBV7-2

CDR3: CASSPPGGRTYNEQFF
J: TRBJ2-1
V: TRBV25-1

CDR3: CASSFRQKTSGNTIYF
J: TRBJ1-3
V: TRBV6-5

CDR3: CASSLSVSVQAFF
J: TRBJ1-1
V: TRBV27

CDR3: CATKRDPSSYEQYF
J: TRBJ2-7
V: TRBV5-1

CDR3: CASSSLSGANVLTF
J: TRBJ2-6
V: TRBV6-2/TRBV6-3

CDR3: CASSPGTGYGYTF
J: TRBJ1-2
V: TRBV7-9

CDR3: CASSLLGKYEQYF
J: TRBJ2-7
V: TRBV7-9

CDR3: CASRGASGYGYTF
J: TRBJ1-2
V: TRBV7-9

CDR3: CAISDHRSSDGYTF
J: TRBJ1-2
V: TRBV10-3

CDR3: CSVFTSQDQPQHF
J: TRBJ1-5
V: TRBV29-1

CDR3: CASSLASLAGDGYTF
J: TRBJ1-2
V: TRBV5-1

CDR3: CATSDSWTSLQQYF
J: TRBJ2-7
V: TRBV24-1

CDR3: CASSLGWFSNQPQHF
J: TRBJ1-5
V: TRBV7-9

CDR3: CATRTGPSAAQHF
J: TRBJ1-5
V: TRBV15

CDR3: CASSYAGGDGELFF
J: TRBJ2-2
V: TRBV6-5

CDR3: CASSPHRGALMNTEAFF
J: TRBJ1-1
V: TRBV5-1

CDR3: CASAASGVYNEQFF
J: TRBJ2-1
V: TRBV6-5

CDR3: CASSHDRPYGYTF
J: TRBJ1-2
V: TRBV6-5

CDR3: CASTLRQNTQYF
J: TRBJ2-3
V: TRBV12-5

CDR3: CASSEWNSQETQYF
J: TRBJ2-5
V: TRBV6-1

CDR3: CASRSPQGRGQPQHF
J: TRBJ1-5
V: TRBV19

CDR3: CSAARNQPQHF
J: TRBJ1-5
V: TRBV20-1

CDR3: CASSILQGFGNTIYF
J: TRBJ1-3
V: TRBV11-2

CDR3: CASSLTGINEQYF
J: TRBJ2-7
V: TRBV11-3

CDR3: CASSHDLSGHLGGYTF
J: TRBJ1-2
V: TRBV14

CDR3: CASSFSRGTGGYTF
J: TRBJ1-2
V: TRBV27

CDR3: CASSRGEQSPLHF
J: TRBJ1-6
V: TRBV2

CDR3: CASRPKGDSRNTEAFF
J: TRBJ1-1
V: TRBV27

CDR3: CASSEAAGYEQFF
J: TRBJ2-1
V: TRBV2

CDR3: CASSSGGTYQPQHF
J: TRBJ1-5
V: TRBV28

CDR3: CASSRNRGQGNGYTF
J: TRBJ1-2
V: TRBV2

CDR3: CATSDIGRSANEQFF
J: TRBJ2-1
V: TRBV24-1

CDR3: CASTSWTDRSGANVLTF
J: TRBJ2-6
V: TRBV19

CDR3: CASSLGISGNTIYF
J: TRBJ1-3
V: TRBV7-9

CDR3: CASSSGQGAGTEAFF
J: TRBJ1-1
V: TRBV7-9

CDR3: CASSEITSANTGELFF
J: TRBJ2-2
V: TRBV7-9

CDR3: CASSKASQGSYEQYF
J: TRBJ2-7
V: TRBV21-1

CDR3: CASSGRQGESTEAFF
J: TRBJ1-1
V: TRBV19

CDR3: CASSGIGNQPQHF
J: TRBJ1-5
V: TRBV18

CDR3: CASSPLGGAGGNTIYF
J: TRBJ1-3
V: TRBV11-2

CDR3: CASSLRGTEAFF
J: TRBJ1-1
V: TRBV5-6

CDR3: CASSLWAARRYNEQFF
J: TRBJ2-1
V: TRBV7-2

CDR3: CASRSPATNEKLFF
J: TRBJ1-4
V: TRBV28

CDR3: CATSRDGRGGDGYTF
J: TRBJ1-2
V: TRBV15

CDR3: CASSKGQDRVNTEAFF
J: TRBJ1-1
V: TRBV27

CDR3: CATGGTVYNSPLHF
J: TRBJ1-6
V: TRBV19

CDR3: CASTPARRTEAFF
J: TRBJ1-1
V: TRBV19

CDR3: CSVTLGSGGPEAFF
J: TRBJ1-1
V: TRBV29-1

CDR3: CASSFTGEGKLFF
J: TRBJ1-4
V: TRBV7-9

CDR3: CASRSYGDRGSEAFF
J: TRBJ1-1
V: TRBV2

CDR3: CASSQAWGGTTEAFF
J: TRBJ1-1
V: TRBV14

CDR3: CASSLGGLGYTF
J: TRBJ1-2
V: TRBV11-3

CDR3: CASSGGTAEYGYTF
J: TRBJ1-2
V: TRBV7-6